This TCR beta chain was profiled in a study of regulatory T cells in long-lasting Graves disease. Stated time point: persistent/refractory GD, antithyroid drugs over 5 years with positive TRAb. Making the TCR library involved RNA that had been extracted from PBMCs. This clonotype was found a few times. Its antigen is currently unknown. Combining iRepertoire HTBI primers with Arm-PCR of CDR3 regions, the authors built TCR beta libraries. TCRdb reprocessed the multiplex PCR reads via MiXCR and lists one record per CDR3 protein. The sample lists roughly 700,000 distinct CDR3 sequences; about 30% were seen once. Study-wide results and limits: Analysis covered peripheral blood alone, not thyroid tissue.

The sequence was obtained from a female donor with Graves disease. The sample consisted of peripheral blood mononuclear cells (PBMCs), taken when the disease was refractory, from a patient treated with antithyroid drugs.

CDR3 nucleotides: TGTGCCAGCAGTTTAACAGGGGCCGTGGAGCAGTACTTC. It is translated as CASSLTGAVEQYF. V usage is TRBV12-3 or TRBV12-4 and J usage is TRBJ2-7; 7 bases are a match to TRBD1. There are 13 residues in the CDR3. V trimming: 2 bases; J trimming: 7 bases; junction bases outside the gene matches: 5.